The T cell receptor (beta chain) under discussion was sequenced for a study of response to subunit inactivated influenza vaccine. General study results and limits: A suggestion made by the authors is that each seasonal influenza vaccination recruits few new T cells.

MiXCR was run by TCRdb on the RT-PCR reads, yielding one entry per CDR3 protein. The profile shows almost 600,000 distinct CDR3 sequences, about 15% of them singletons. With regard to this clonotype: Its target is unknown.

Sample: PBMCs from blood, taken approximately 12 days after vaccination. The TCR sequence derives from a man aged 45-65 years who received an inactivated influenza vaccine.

CDR3 region: CASSRPILGVNEQYF. As DNA, the CDR3 is TGTGCCAGCAGCCGGCCGATCCTCGGAGTCAACGAGCAGTACTTC. The genes are TRBV11-2 and TRBJ2-7; the D is unclear. Germline loops: CDR1 SGHAT, CDR2 FQNNGV. The V gene lost 5 bases and the J gene lost 5 bases, with 19 bases spanning the gap. The length of the CDR3 is 15 residues.